This entry lists 27 T cell receptor beta chains sequenced from one sample in a study of memory CD4+ T cells and cytomegalovirus serostatus. Repertoires were generated with immunoSEQ multiplex PCR, while TCRdb's copy carries only in-frame clones and drops some. Of more than 40,000 clones in the sample, around 80% were seen once. Single viable CD3+CD4+CD8-CD45RO+ cells were sorted as the memory CD4+ T cells. Sequenced: memory CD4+ T cells from blood. The receptors were gathered from an adult in good health and CMV-seronegative.

This clone was seen a few times. J is TRBJ1-5 and V is TRBV28; D is ambiguous. The CDR3 is 15 amino acids. Looked up from germline, CDR1 is MDHEN and CDR2 is SYDVKM. V was clipped by 4 bases and J by 7 bases, with 17 bases between them. The CDR3 reads CASSSPSVGFQPQHF. Written as DNA, the CDR3 is TGTGCCAGCAGTTCCCCCTCGGTGGGGTTCCAGCCCCAGCATTTT.

The chain joins TRBV29-1 to TRBJ2-1, with D perhaps matching TRBD1 or TRBD2 (5 bases each). Germline V CDR1 and CDR2: SQVTM, ANQGSEA. CDR3 length: 15 amino acids. Trimming removed 8 bases from V and 2 bases from J, with 19 bases in between. The CDR3 is CSHSGLAVTYNEQFF. In nucleotides, the CDR3 is TGCAGCCACTCGGGGCTAGCAGTTACCTACAATGAGCAGTTCTTC.

This clone appeared a few times. The V call is TRBV7-8, the J call TRBJ1-1; D remains unclear. From germline, CDR1 is SGHVS and CDR2 FQNEAQ. V was shortened by 1 base and J by 1 base, with 4 bases between the two germline ends. The CDR3 has 13 amino acids. The CDR3 DNA reads TGTGCCAGCAGCTTAGAGGGGAACACTGAAGCTTTCTTT. Translating it yields CASSLEGNTEAFF. The entire variable domain, with the rest obtained from reference TRBV7-8 and TRBJ1-1, is as follows: GAGVSQSPRYKVAKRGQDVALRCDPISGHVSLFWYQQALGQGPEFLTYFQNEAQLDKSGLPSDRFFAERPEGSVSTLKIQRTQQEDSAVYLCASSLEGNTEAFFGQGTRLTVV.

V gene TRBV4-3 combines with J gene TRBJ2-2; maybe TRBD1 (6 bases). This CDR3 is 16 amino acids long. The germline V gene has CDR1 LGHNA and CDR2 YSLEER. The V end was cut by 3 bases, the J end by 0 bases, with 11 bases between. The CDR3, as DNA: TGCGCCAGCAGCCAGAGGGGGACAACGAACACCGGGGAGCTGTTTTTT. Translated: CASSQRGTTNTGELFF.

The V gene is TRBV23-1, the J gene TRBJ1-4; 10 bases are shared with TRBD1. TRBV23-1 is annotated as an ORF whose role is uncertain. This CDR3 has 18 residues. V shed 0 bases and J 8 bases; nucleotides not matched to a gene: 12. CDR3 region: CASSQSGDRGGVREKLFF. The CDR3 DNA sequence: TGCGCCAGCAGTCAATCGGGGGACAGGGGAGGAGTAAGGGAAAAACTGTTTTTT.

This clone was picked up a small number of times. The chain employs TRBV28 and TRBJ2-7; weak D call: TRBD1 (6 bases). The CDR3 has 14 amino acids. The germline V gene has CDR1 MDHEN and CDR2 SYDVKM. V lost 6 bases and J lost 4, with 16 bases in between. CDR3 sequence (DNA): TGTGCCAGCAGCACTCCGACAGGAACATACGAGCAGTACTTC. Protein: CASSTPTGTYEQYF.

This clone was counted only a few times. The gene calls are TRBV6-1 and TRBJ2-3; D gene ambiguous. Germline CDR1 is MNHNS and CDR2 is SASEGT. The CDR3 is 13 amino acids. V lost 1 base and J lost 3, with 5 bases in between. CDR3 region: CASSEVWTDTQYF. The CDR3 DNA reads as TGTGCCAGCAGTGAAGTTTGGACAGATACGCAGTATTTT.

V is TRBV11-3 and J is TRBJ1-1; D unclear. The CDR3 totals 12 residues. The germline V and J ends were trimmed by 2 bases and 7 bases, with 8 bases remaining between them. Germline assignment: CDR1 SGHNT and CDR2 YENEEA. Here the CDR3 reads CASSLRTGEAFF. In nucleotides, the CDR3 is TGTGCCAGCAGCTTACGGACGGGTGAAGCTTTCTTT.

V usage is TRBV28 and J usage is TRBJ2-7, with a possible D match to TRBD2 (6 bases). CDR1 and CDR2 (germline): MDHEN, SYDVKM. The CDR3 runs 14 residues. The V gene lost 2 bases and the J gene lost 2 bases, with 10 bases spanning the gap. The CDR3 here is CASSLSLATYEQYF. The DNA for the CDR3 is TGTGCCAGCAGTTTAAGCCTAGCGACCTACGAGCAGTACTTC.

V and J are TRBV4-2 and TRBJ2-2; the match to TRBD2 covers 7 bases. The CDR3 consists of 15 residues. J lost 7 bases, V lost 1 base, and 6 bases had no gene match. Germline V gives CDR1 LGHNA, CDR2 YNFKEQ. The CDR3 loop is CASSQAAGAVGELFF. CDR3 DNA: TGTGCCAGCAGCCAAGCTGCGGGAGCGGTCGGGGAGCTGTTTTTT.

The gene calls are TRBV28 and TRBJ2-7; a weak D match, TRBD2 (5 bases). Germline V gives CDR1 MDHEN, CDR2 SYDVKM. V lost 9 bases to trimming and J lost 3 bases, with 21 bases between them. The CDR3 is made up of 15 amino acids. CDR3 region: CARIELVGLLYEQYF. CDR3 coding DNA: TGTGCCAGGATCGAGTTGGTAGGACTCCTCTACGAGCAGTACTTC.

This chain joins TRBV5-8 and TRBJ1-1, with D maybe TRBD1 (6 bases). V lost 3 bases and J 4 bases, leaving 16 bases between the germline ends. The CDR3 covers 15 residues. Germline CDR1 and CDR2: SGHTS and YDEGEE. This CDR3 reads CASSYHRDRSTEAFF. CDR3 DNA: TGTGCCAGCAGCTACCACAGGGATCGGAGCACTGAAGCTTTCTTT.

This clone was seen only a few times. This sequence joins TRBV6-6 and TRBJ1-2, with a weak D call TRBD1 (6 bases). The length of the CDR3 is 13 residues. Trimming took off 4 bases at V and 6 bases at J, with 12 bases between the two ends. Per germline, CDR1 MNHNY and CDR2 SVGAGI (reference sequence). CDR3 amino acids: CASSLEGGDGYTF. CDR3 sequence (DNA): TGTGCCAGCAGTTTAGAGGGGGGCGATGGCTACACCTTC.

This rearrangement joins TRBV27 to TRBJ2-3, with 7 bases identical to TRBD2. Germline V CDR1 and CDR2: MNHEY, SMNVEV (reference sequence). The V and J ends lost 3 bases and 6 bases, in that order; junction bases with no gene match: 0. CDR3 length equals 12 residues. For the CDR3, the DNA is TGTGCCAGCAGTTTCGGGGGGGATACGCAGTATTTT. It translates to CASSFGGDTQYF.

The chain links TRBV28 to TRBJ2-7; D is perhaps TRBD1 (6 bases). CDR3 length equals 13 residues. Between the trimmed V and J ends, which lost 6 bases and 3 bases, there was a span of 12 bases. Germline V gene data show CDR1 as MDHEN and CDR2 as SYDVKM. CDR3 nucleotide sequence: TGTGCCAGCAGCTGGACAGCAGACTACGAGCAGTACTTC. This sequence encodes CASSWTADYEQYF.

This clone was picked up one time. The chain carries TRBV5-3 and TRBJ2-2; tentatively, D is TRBD1 (7 bases). TRBV5-3 is an open reading frame, and its role is uncertain. The CDR3 is 19 residues long. V was cut by 4 bases and J by 6 bases, with 28 bases left in between. CDR3 in amino acids: CARSRPRGRQGLNSGELFF. CDR3 bases: TGTGCCAGAAGCCGCCCCAGAGGTCGACAGGGACTTAACTCCGGGGAGCTGTTTTTT.

The chain links TRBV9 to TRBJ2-1; 7 bases fit TRBD2. The CDR3 loop spans 18 amino acids. With 0 bases clipped from V and 2 bases from J, the junction kept 11 bases outside the gene matches. CDR1 and CDR2 (germline): SGDLS, YYNGEE. The CDR3 nucleotides are TGTGCCAGCAGCGTAGGGGCTAGCGGTCGACCACCCTACAATGAGCAGTTCTTC. It encodes CASSVGASGRPPYNEQFF.

The gene calls are TRBV13 and TRBJ1-3; D possibly corresponds to TRBD1 (5 bases). The CDR3 is 14 amino acids. V was pared by 2 bases and J by 2 bases, with 7 bases between. Germline V gene sequence: CDR1 PRHDT, CDR2 FYEKMQ (reference sequence). The CDR3 nucleotides read TGTGCCAGCAGCTTACTAGGGGCTGGAAACACCATATATTTT. Translation gives CASSLLGAGNTIYF.

The CDR3 sequence is CASSLDSGRNTGELFF. The CDR3 DNA reads TGCGCCAGCAGCTTGGATAGCGGGAGAAACACCGGGGAGCTGTTTTTT. The rearrangement uses TRBV5-1 and TRBJ2-2; TRBD2 aligns across 9 bases. From germline, CDR1 is SGHRS and CDR2 YFSETQ. CDR3 length equals 16 residues. The junction had 2 bases not matched to a gene; V was cut back by 0 bases and J by 2 bases.

This clone was observed a few times. The V call is TRBV7-8, the J call TRBJ2-7; a weak D match, TRBD1 (6 bases). CDR3 length equals 20 residues. CDR1 and CDR2 (germline): SGHVS, FQNEAQ. V lost 5 bases, J lost 0 bases, and 29 bases lay in between. The CDR3 region is CASSPYRVPRGGPSSYEQYF. The CDR3 coding sequence is TGTGCCAGCAGCCCCTACAGGGTCCCTCGAGGTGGACCGAGCTCCTACGAGCAGTACTTC. Full variable domain (missing parts from reference TRBV7-8 and TRBJ2-7): GAGVSQSPRYKVAKRGQDVALRCDPISGHVSLFWYQQALGQGPEFLTYFQNEAQLDKSGLPSDRFFAERPEGSVSTLKIQRTQQEDSAVYLCASSPYRVPRGGPSSYEQYFGPGTRLTVT.

The chain carries TRBV6-6 and TRBJ1-6, with D tentatively TRBD1 (6 bases). The ends were cut back, 0 bases at V and 19 bases at J, with 16 bases in the middle. There are 13 residues in the CDR3. CDR1 is MNHNY, CDR2 SVGAGI, per germline (reference sequence). The CDR3 DNA follows: TGTGCCAGCAGTTACTCTCTCCGGGACAACCGACACTTT. Protein product: CASSYSLRDNRHF.

This chain uses TRBV19 with TRBJ1-2; D gene ambiguous. This CDR3 region has 14 residues. The germline V gene encodes CDR1 LNHDA and CDR2 SQIVND (reference sequence). The germline V and J ends were trimmed by 6 bases and 7 bases, with 18 bases remaining between them. The CDR3 region is CASRRDEYPPGYTF. As DNA, the CDR3 is TGTGCCAGTAGACGAGACGAATACCCTCCTGGCTACACCTTC.

This sequence joins TRBV10-3 and TRBJ2-3; D is uncertain. The length of the CDR3 is 16 residues. V was cut by 0 bases and J by 0 bases, with 10 bases left in between. Germline CDR1 is ENHRY and CDR2 is SYGVKD. The DNA of the CDR3 is TGTGCCATCAGTGAGTCCCAGACTGCTAGCACAGATACGCAGTATTTT. The encoded protein is CAISESQTASTDTQYF.

This clone was counted only a few times. The rearrangement uses TRBV4-3 and TRBJ2-1; 7 nucleotides agree with TRBD2. With 0 bases clipped from V and 6 bases from J, the junction kept 5 bases outside the gene matches. The CDR3 sequence is 15 residues long. The germline CDR1 and CDR2 sequences are LGHNA and YSLEER. CDR3 sequence: CASSQEVASGNEQFF. The DNA for the CDR3 is TGCGCCAGCAGCCAAGAAGTTGCTAGCGGCAATGAGCAGTTCTTC.

The V gene is TRBV10-1, the J gene TRBJ2-7, with D tentatively TRBD1 (6 bases). Per the germline V gene, CDR1 is WNHNN and CDR2 is SYGVQD (reference sequence). The CDR3 is 14 residues long. V was pared by 4 bases and J by 6 bases, with 16 bases between. The CDR3 region has the DNA TGCGCCAGCAGTGGGGGGACACTGGCCGCCGAGCAGTACTTC. Residues: CASSGGTLAAEQYF.

The CDR3 region has the DNA TGTGCCAGCAGTTTGGTAGGGAACACTGAAGCTTTCTTT. Its protein product is CASSLVGNTEAFF. The chain carries TRBV28 and TRBJ1-1; unclear D gene. Germline assignment: CDR1 MDHEN and CDR2 SYDVKM. V was cut by 3 bases and J by 1 base, with 6 bases left in between. This CDR3 has 13 residues.

This chain connects TRBV15 to TRBJ1-3; D gene uncertain. The CDR3 is 16 amino acids. Germline loops: CDR1 LNHNV, CDR2 YYDKDF (reference sequence). The V and J ends lost 0 bases and 4 bases respectively, with 13 bases between them. The CDR3 DNA sequence: TGTGCCACCAGCAGAGATCCAGCCAGTCCAGGAAACACCATATATTTT. Translated, it gives CATSRDPASPGNTIYF.